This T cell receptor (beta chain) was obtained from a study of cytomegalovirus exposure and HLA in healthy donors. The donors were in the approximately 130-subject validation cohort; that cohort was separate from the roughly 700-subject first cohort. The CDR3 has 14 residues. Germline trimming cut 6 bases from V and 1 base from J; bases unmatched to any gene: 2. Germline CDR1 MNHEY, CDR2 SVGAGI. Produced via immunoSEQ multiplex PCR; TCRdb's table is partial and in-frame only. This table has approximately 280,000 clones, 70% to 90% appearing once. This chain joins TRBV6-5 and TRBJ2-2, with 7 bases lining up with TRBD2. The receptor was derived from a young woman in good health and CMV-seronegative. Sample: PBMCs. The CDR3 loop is CASSPGGNTGELFF. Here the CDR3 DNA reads TGTGCCAGCAGCCCGGGAGGGAACACCGGGGAGCTGTTTTTT.